A single sample is the source of the 8 T cell receptor beta chains below, sequenced in a study of blood T cell repertoires in COVID-19. Method: immunoSEQ multiplex PCR; TCRdb's copy keeps in-frame clones and lacks some. This sample carries about 420,000 clones, about 90% of them seen once, and the ten largest clones take less than 0.95%. Sequenced input: peripheral blood. These receptors came from a man aged 18 to 35 with COVID-19, enrolled during active disease.

The chain is built from TRBV30 and TRBJ2-5; TRBD2 is a possible D gene (6 bases). V lost 1 base, J lost 7 bases, and 13 bases lay in between. Germline V gene lookup returns CDR1 GTSNPN and CDR2 SVGIG (reference sequence). The CDR3 covers 13 residues. For the CDR3, the DNA is TGTGCCTGGAGTGGGTCCCAGGGAGGGACCCAGTACTTC. Protein product: CAWSGSQGGTQYF.

J is TRBJ2-1 and V is TRBV7-2; TRBD2 matches 8 bases. Germline-derived CDR1 and CDR2 are SGHTA and FQGNSA. J was trimmed by 6 bases and V by 6 bases; bases with no gene match: 10. The CDR3 spans 15 residues. The CDR3 DNA sequence: TGTGCCAGCAGACCGGGACTAGGCCGGTCCAATGAGCAGTTCTTC. This encodes CASRPGLGRSNEQFF.

This chain connects TRBV5-1 to TRBJ1-3; no definite D call. In germline, CDR1 is SGHRS, CDR2 YFSETQ. This CDR3 comprises 16 residues. V gave up 4 bases and J gave up 0 bases, with 14 bases separating them. The CDR3 loop is CASSAKLLTSGNTIYF. CDR3 DNA: TGCGCCAGCAGCGCCAAACTCCTTACCTCTGGAAACACCATATATTTT.

Only one count was recorded for this clone. The V gene is TRBV19, the J gene TRBJ1-2; no firm D call. CDR1 and CDR2 from the germline V gene are LNHDA and SQIVND (reference sequence). The V end was cut by 3 bases, the J end by 3 bases, with 8 bases between. The CDR3 has 13 amino acids. The CDR3 DNA sequence: TGTGCCAGTAGTATCGGTTTGGACTATGGCTACACCTTC. The encoded protein is CASSIGLDYGYTF. The full variable domain, in which reference TRBV19 and TRBJ1-2 provide the parts outside the CDR3, is DGGITQSPKYLFRKEGQNVTLSCEQNLNHDAMYWYRQDPGQGLRLIYYSQIVNDFQKGDIAEGYSVSREKKESFPLTVTSAQKNPTAFYLCASSIGLDYGYTFGSGTRLTVV.

This clone came up once. This chain links TRBV24-1 with TRBJ1-2; 9 bases match TRBD1. The CDR3 is 15 amino acids. V lost 4 bases to trimming and J lost 4 bases; unmatched junction nucleotides: 6. From germline, CDR1 is KGHDR and CDR2 SFDVKD. The CDR3 sequence: CATSDPGQGAYGYTF. In DNA, the CDR3 is TGTGCCACCAGTGACCCGGGACAGGGTGCCTATGGCTACACCTTC.

The chain uses TRBV7-8 and TRBJ2-7; maybe TRBD1 (5 bases). V was trimmed by 3 bases and J by 6 bases, leaving 18 bases between them. The germline V gene encodes CDR1 SGHVS and CDR2 FQNEAQ. This CDR3 is built from 15 residues. The CDR3 coding sequence is TGTGCCAGCAGCTTGATCGCAGGGAAAGTTACCGAGCAGTACTTC. Amino acids: CASSLIAGKVTEQYF. The full variable domain, its missing parts supplied by reference TRBV7-8 and TRBJ2-7, is GAGVSQSPRYKVAKRGQDVALRCDPISGHVSLFWYQQALGQGPEFLTYFQNEAQLDKSGLPSDRFFAERPEGSVSTLKIQRTQQEDSAVYLCASSLIAGKVTEQYFGPGTRLTVT.

The chain combines TRBV4-1 with TRBJ2-7, with TRBD1 identical over 8 bases. V was pared by 6 bases and J by 1 base, with 11 bases of the junction left unmatched. Germline V lookup: CDR1 MGHRA, CDR2 YSYEKL. The CDR3 sequence is 16 residues long. DNA for the CDR3: TGCGCCAGCAGTATAGCGGAAACAGGGGGGTCCTACGAGCAGTACTTC. This codes for CASSIAETGGSYEQYF.

The CDR3 DNA is TGTGCCAGCAGCGGTGGGACAGGGGTTGCAACTAATGAAAAACTGTTTTTT. Its protein product is CASSGGTGVATNEKLFF. The chain has TRBV9 and TRBJ1-4, with 10 bases matching TRBD1. After removal of 3 bases from V and 0 bases from J, the junction contained 5 bases not matched to a gene. CDR1 is SGDLS and CDR2 is YYNGEE in the germline V gene. The CDR3 contains 17 residues.